Presented here are 13 T cell receptor beta chains from one specimen sequenced in a study of T cells in Graves' hyperthyroidism and ophthalmopathy. Amplified regions were TCR beta CDR3 sequences from RNA transcripts. A first-round RT-PCR of the TCR CDR3 used the HTBI primer set. MiXCR was run by TCRdb on the multiplex PCR reads, yielding one entry per CDR3 protein. The table shows some 350,000 distinct CDR3 sequences, with around 15% occurring only once. The specimen was blood. The origin of the receptors is a middle-aged woman with Graves' ophthalmopathy.

This clonotype came up many times. The CDR3, as DNA: TGTGCCAGCATTTCGGCCGGGGCCTCCTACGAGCAGTACTTC. Translation gives CASISAGASYEQYF. The chain employs TRBV28 and TRBJ2-7; tentatively, D is TRBD1 or TRBD2 (5 bases each). V lost 7 bases and J lost 0, with 13 bases in between. Germline V gene data show CDR1 as MDHEN and CDR2 as SYDVKM. This CDR3 spans 14 amino acids.

This clonotype came up many times. This chain connects TRBV11-2 to TRBJ1-2; no firm D call. The CDR3 has 14 amino acids. From germline, CDR1 is SGHAT and CDR2 FQNNGV. V was clipped by 0 bases and J by 4 bases, with 9 bases between them. CDR3 sequence: CASSLEAPSYGYTF. The CDR3, as DNA: TGTGCCAGCAGCTTAGAGGCCCCGTCCTATGGCTACACCTTC.

This clonotype appeared many times. The chain joins TRBV28 to TRBJ2-2, with 7 bases identical to TRBD1. Germline CDR1 and CDR2: MDHEN and SYDVKM. CDR3 size: 14 residues. V was clipped by 6 bases and J by 5 bases; unmatched bases: 6. CDR3 DNA: TGTGCCAGCAGAAGACAGGGTTATACCGGGGAGCTGTTTTTT. Translating it yields CASRRQGYTGELFF.

This clonotype was seen at least ten times. The chain links TRBV27 to TRBJ1-6; maybe TRBD1 (5 bases). Trimming cost V 3 bases and J 0 bases, with 12 bases left between them. Germline V CDR1 and CDR2: MNHEY, SMNVEV (reference sequence). This CDR3 has 17 residues. CDR3 sequence (DNA): TGTGCCAGCAGTTTGAGCTGGGGGGGCTCCTATAATTCACCCCTCCACTTT. This codes for CASSLSWGGSYNSPLHF.

At least ten counts were recorded for this clonotype. The CDR3 region is CSARDLKVQRGRTGELFF. CDR3 nucleotides: TGCAGTGCTAGAGATCTCAAGGTCCAGCGGGGGCGCACCGGGGAGCTGTTTTTT. This sequence joins TRBV20-1 and TRBJ2-2; 8 nucleotides agree with TRBD2. V trimming: 0 bases; J trimming: 4 bases; junction bases outside the gene matches: 13. Germline V gives CDR1 DFQATT, CDR2 SNEGSKA (reference sequence). The CDR3 has 18 amino acids.

This clonotype was found many times. The chain joins TRBV29-1 to TRBJ2-2; 8 bases line up with TRBD1. Germline CDR1 SQVTM, CDR2 ANQGSEA. The CDR3 sequence is 14 residues long. J lost 4 bases, V lost 7 bases, and 8 bases had no gene match. The CDR3 spells CSARTGSTTGELFF. Here the CDR3 DNA reads TGCAGCGCCAGGACAGGGTCGACCACCGGGGAGCTGTTTTTT.

The CDR3 region has the DNA TGTGCCAGCAGCCAAGATCTTTTTCTGGGAAACACCATATATTTT. Amino acid sequence: CASSQDLFLGNTIYF. This chain links TRBV14 with TRBJ1-3; no clear D gene. V lost 0 bases to trimming and J lost 4 bases, with 10 bases between them. The length of the CDR3 is 15 residues. CDR1 is SGHDN and CDR2 is FVKESK in the germline V gene. Supplemented by reference TRBV14 and TRBJ1-3, the full variable domain reads EAGVTQFPSHSVIEKGQTVTLRCDPISGHDNLYWYRRVMGKEIKFLLHFVKESKQDESGMPNNRFLAERTGGTYSTLKVQPAELEDSGVYFCASSQDLFLGNTIYFGEGSWLTVV.

This clonotype was recorded many times. This chain joins TRBV11-3 and TRBJ1-1; tentatively, D is TRBD1 (5 bases). CDR1 SGHNT and CDR2 YENEEA come from the germline V gene. The CDR3 sequence is 12 residues long. The germline V and J ends were trimmed by 8 bases and 5 bases, with 12 bases remaining between them. Here the CDR3 reads CASGWTNTEAFF. CDR3 DNA: TGTGCCAGCGGCTGGACAAATACTGAAGCTTTCTTT.

This rearrangement joins TRBV28 to TRBJ2-1, with D unresolved. V was shortened by 3 bases and J by 8 bases, with 11 bases between the two germline ends. Per the germline V gene, CDR1 is MDHEN and CDR2 is SYDVKM. This CDR3 has 13 residues. The CDR3, as DNA: TGTGCCAGCAGTTTCTCTAGAAGCTATGAGCAGTTCTTC. Its translation is CASSFSRSYEQFF.

J is TRBJ2-1 and V is TRBV4-1; D gene ambiguous. Germline values: CDR1 MGHRA, CDR2 YSYEKL. The V gene lost 3 bases and the J gene lost 6 bases, with 15 bases spanning the gap. The CDR3 loop spans 15 amino acids. The CDR3 loop reads CASSHQGLRPNEQFF. The CDR3 DNA reads as TGCGCCAGCAGCCACCAAGGGCTTCGCCCCAATGAGCAGTTCTTC.

This clonotype was counted at least ten times. V gene TRBV6-1 combines with J gene TRBJ2-1; TRBD1 matches at 10 bases. Trimming cost V 3 bases and J 11 bases; bases outside gene matches: 13. This CDR3 is built from 16 residues. Germline V lookup: CDR1 MNHNS, CDR2 SASEGT. The CDR3 loop is CASSELRATGGLKQFF. CDR3 in DNA: TGTGCCAGCAGTGAGCTCAGGGCGACAGGGGGCCTTAAGCAGTTCTTC.

Points on this clonotype: This CDR3 fails to terminate in the conserved phenylalanine or tryptophan, so it likely reflects a read error. The CDR3, as DNA: TGTGCCAGCAGTGAACGTCAGGTCTTCAATGAAAAACTGTTTCTT. Encoded protein: CASSERQVFNEKLFL. The V gene is TRBV2, the J gene TRBJ1-4, with unresolved D. Trimming left V 2 bases short and J 5 bases short, with 12 bases between. CDR1 is SNHLY, CDR2 FYNNEI, per germline. The CDR3 runs to 15 residues.

Ten or more counts support this clonotype. The V gene is TRBV13, the J gene TRBJ2-3, with TRBD2 matching 8 bases. Germline V gene sequence: CDR1 PRHDT, CDR2 FYEKMQ (reference sequence). V gave up 3 bases and J gave up 0 bases; unmatched junction bases: 8. The CDR3 has 17 residues. For the CDR3, the DNA is TGTGCCAGCAGCTTTATGTTTAGCGGGACTAGCACAGATACGCAGTATTTT. Protein product: CASSFMFSGTSTDTQYF.